The 7 T cell receptor beta chains in this list originate from one sample, sequenced in a study of radiotherapy plus CTLA-4 blockade in lung cancer. Libraries were prepared by immunoSEQ multiplex PCR; TCRdb keeps only in-frame clonotypes and omits some of them. The sample has 55,000 to 65,000 clones; about 72% are singletons. The input for sequencing was peripheral blood, taken from a patient treated with radiotherapy plus ipilimumab. The receptors originated from a human donor with non-small cell lung cancer who had a complete response to radiotherapy plus ipilimumab.

The chain employs TRBV7-2 and TRBJ1-1; TRBD1 matches 7 bases. Germline values: CDR1 SGHTA, CDR2 FQGNSA. This CDR3 is built from 17 residues. J was trimmed by 5 bases and V by 5 bases; bases with no gene match: 17. The CDR3 coding sequence is TGTGCCAGCAGCCCTAGTAGTTCTAGGTCCAGGGGGACTGAAGCTTTCTTT. Translation: CASSPSSSRSRGTEAFF.

The rearrangement joins TRBV27 to TRBJ2-1, with 11 positions matching TRBD2. V trimming: 6 bases; J trimming: 2 bases; junction bases outside the gene matches: 12. The CDR3 totals 18 residues. CDR1 and CDR2 from the germline V gene are MNHEY and SMNVEV (reference sequence). Here the CDR3 DNA reads TGTGCCAGCAGGCGGACAGCGATAGCGGGAGGGGCCTACAATGAGCAGTTCTTC. Amino acids: CASRRTAIAGGAYNEQFF.

This clone was recorded only once. This chain joins TRBV27 and TRBJ1-6, with 7 bases fitting TRBD1. Germline CDR1 is MNHEY and CDR2 is SMNVEV (reference sequence). The CDR3 consists of 14 residues. Unmatched junction bases numbered 10, after V lost 6 bases and J lost 11 bases. The DNA for the CDR3 is TGTGCCAGCAGATCGAGGGGGCTGATGACACCCCTCCACTTT. Its protein is CASRSRGLMTPLHF.

The chain is built from TRBV7-9 and TRBJ2-1; the D gene is possibly TRBD2 (5 bases). V was cut by 5 bases and J by 5 bases, with 19 bases left in between. Germline CDR1 and CDR2: SEHNR and FQNEAQ (reference sequence). The CDR3 sequence is 16 residues long. In nucleotides, the CDR3 is TGTGCCAGCAGCGAATTGAGGGAAATAGCGAACAATGAGCAGTTCTTC. Amino acid sequence: CASSELREIANNEQFF.

V and J are TRBV2 and TRBJ1-4, with 7 bases identical to TRBD1. Germline CDR1 and CDR2: SNHLY and FYNNEI. The ends lost 6 bases at V and 0 bases at J; junction bases unmatched: 7. The CDR3 has 16 amino acids. CDR3 coding DNA: TGTGCCAGCAGCCGGGACAGAACAGCAACTAATGAAAAACTGTTTTTT. This sequence encodes CASSRDRTATNEKLFF.

Regarding this clone: No conserved phenylalanine or tryptophan is present at the end of the CDR3, so a read error is the likely explanation. The genes are TRBV7-7 and TRBJ1-2; D possibly corresponds to TRBD1 (5 bases). Germline assignment: CDR1 SSHAT and CDR2 FNYEAQ (reference sequence). The CDR3 runs 14 residues. V dropped 3 bases and J dropped 5 bases, with 13 bases sitting between them. This CDR3 is CASSFKGVTYGYTL. CDR3 sequence (DNA): TGTGCCAGCAGCTTTAAAGGGGTTACTTATGGCTACACCCTC.

The chain links TRBV30 to TRBJ1-1, with TRBD1 identical over 9 bases. The V and J ends lost 3 bases and 4 bases, in that order; junction bases with no gene match: 9. This CDR3 contains 15 residues. Germline V lookup: CDR1 GTSNPN, CDR2 SVGIG (reference sequence). The CDR3: CAWRGLTGGRTEAFF. CDR3 coding DNA: TGTGCCTGGAGGGGCCTAACAGGGGGCCGCACTGAAGCTTTCTTT.